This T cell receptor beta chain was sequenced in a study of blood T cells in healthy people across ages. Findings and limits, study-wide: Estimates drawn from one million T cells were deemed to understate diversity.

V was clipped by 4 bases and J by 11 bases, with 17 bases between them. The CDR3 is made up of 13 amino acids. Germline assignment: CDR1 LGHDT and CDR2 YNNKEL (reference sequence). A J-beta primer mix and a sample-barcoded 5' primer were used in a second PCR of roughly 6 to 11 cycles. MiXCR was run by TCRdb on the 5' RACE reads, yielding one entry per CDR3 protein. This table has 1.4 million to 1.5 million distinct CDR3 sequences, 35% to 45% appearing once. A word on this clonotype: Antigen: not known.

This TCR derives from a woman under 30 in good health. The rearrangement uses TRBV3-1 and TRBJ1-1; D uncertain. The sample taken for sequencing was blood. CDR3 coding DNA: TGTGCCAGCAGCCCAAGAGGGCTCGGCTCGGCTTTCTTT. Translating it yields CASSPRGLGSAFF.